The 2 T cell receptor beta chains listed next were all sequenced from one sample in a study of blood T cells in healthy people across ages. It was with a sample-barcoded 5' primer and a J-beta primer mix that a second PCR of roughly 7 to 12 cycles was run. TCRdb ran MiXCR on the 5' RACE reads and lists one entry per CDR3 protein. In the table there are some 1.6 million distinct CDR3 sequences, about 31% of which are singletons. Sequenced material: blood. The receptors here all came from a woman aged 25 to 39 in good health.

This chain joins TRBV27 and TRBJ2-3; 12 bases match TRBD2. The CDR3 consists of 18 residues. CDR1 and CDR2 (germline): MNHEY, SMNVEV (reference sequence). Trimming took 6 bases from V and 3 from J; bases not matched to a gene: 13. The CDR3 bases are TGTGCCAGCAGCCCCTTACCGCTAGCGGGAGGGCCAACAGATACGCAGTATTTT. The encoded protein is CASSPLPLAGGPTDTQYF.

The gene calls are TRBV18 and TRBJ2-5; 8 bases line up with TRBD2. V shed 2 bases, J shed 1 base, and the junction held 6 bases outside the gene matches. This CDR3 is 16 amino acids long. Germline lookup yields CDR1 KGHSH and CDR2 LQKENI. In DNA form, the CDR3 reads TGTGCCAGCTCACCATACGGGAGCGGGAGCCAAGAGACCCAGTACTTC. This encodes CASSPYGSGSQETQYF.